A selection of T cell receptor beta chains follows, all from one sample in a study of T cell responses to AZD1222 COVID-19 vaccine. TCRdb's copy holds only in-frame clones and misses some; the assay was immunoSEQ multiplex PCR. The repertoire holds roughly 160,000 clones, with more than 80% as singletons. The sample in question was peripheral blood, obtained on day 0 of AZD1222 vaccination. These receptors were collected from an adult in good health. CDR3s include the opening cysteine and the closing phenylalanine or tryptophan. The order of the fields is V gene, CDR3 protein.

TRBV12-5 | CASAAGSGNTIYF
TRBV4-2 | CASSQTTAPGFF
TRBV19 | CASSMIPGAASVDSGNTIYF
TRBV6-1 | CASSETGVRTEAFF
TRBV3-1/TRBV3-2 | CASSPTLVETQYF
TRBV6-1 | CASSDGTGGDTQYF
TRBV6-5 | CASSYSTAGETQYF
TRBV5-1 | CASSREFKGNEKLFF
TRBV30 | CAWSVDRAAYGYTF
TRBV7-2 | CASSPRTGNYEQYF
TRBV6-1 | CASSPGEKLFF
TRBV4-2 | CASSPPGGFGNTIYF
TRBV5-4 | CASSFPKRGSYNEQFF
TRBV10-3 | CAISEVFRDRPYPTNEKLFF
TRBV6-5 | CASSYSPDGYTF
TRBV7-9 | CASSLYGTGILGETQYF
TRBV7-8 | CASSPPRRTGVNQPQHF
TRBV6-2/TRBV6-3 | CASSYSTGGYEQYF
TRBV5-1 | CASSLGTVGIADTQYF
TRBV19 | CASKSLAREKLFF
TRBV12-5 | CASGLDRVRMNTEAFF
TRBV9 | CASSSTSGVDTDTQYF
TRBV12-3/TRBV12-4 | CASKGEGTGELFF
TRBV7-8 | CASSLIRQGSYEQYF
TRBV2 | CASKNIQRVNETQYF
TRBV5-4 | CASSLRGRSTDTQYF
TRBV9 | CASSVQAHSNYGYTF
TRBV6-5 | CASRAALGLNEKLFF
TRBV5-1 | CASIKTDRATGELFF
TRBV12-3/TRBV12-4 | CASSFGAYEQYF
TRBV7-3 | CASSLGLAGFFTDTQYF
TRBV7-2 | CASSQRQGAGQPQHF
TRBV7-6 | CASSRGRGQHENTGELFF
TRBV5-5 | CASSPDSWTEAFF
TRBV5-1 | CASSWGQSYTEAFF
TRBV6-5 | CASIRGWDFNEQFF
TRBV6-5 | CASSRLTETNEKLFF
TRBV14 | CASSQVWVGGNTEAFF
TRBV3-1/TRBV3-2 | CASSRAGVYSGANVLTF
TRBV6-2/TRBV6-3 | CASSYPGLAGGSSYNEQFF
TRBV15 | CATSRLATGANVLTF
TRBV6-6 | CASSYSGQSNSPLHF
TRBV29-1 | CSVVLANEQFF
TRBV6-5 | CASSYKWAEGWKTQYF
TRBV3-1/TRBV3-2 | CASSQDWITDGANVLTF
TRBV19 | CASSIEQSFYGYTF
TRBV11-2 | CASSLVAGQLNSPLHF
TRBV7-3 | CASSLTPLGTGTDTQYF
TRBV27 | CASSRTRLAEIYEQYF
TRBV6-5 | CASSYSLGAAETQYF
TRBV19 | CASSTPAEKGNQPQHF
TRBV20-1 | CSASIRLNSGNTIYF
TRBV27 | CASSSATGGIEKLFF
TRBV7-6 | CASSLVLAGTDTQYF
TRBV2 | CASSAEGGGAPDTQYF
TRBV10-1 | CASNPGLASTGELFF
TRBV19 | CASSLTLNTEAFF
TRBV5-4 | CASSQPRGAGELFF